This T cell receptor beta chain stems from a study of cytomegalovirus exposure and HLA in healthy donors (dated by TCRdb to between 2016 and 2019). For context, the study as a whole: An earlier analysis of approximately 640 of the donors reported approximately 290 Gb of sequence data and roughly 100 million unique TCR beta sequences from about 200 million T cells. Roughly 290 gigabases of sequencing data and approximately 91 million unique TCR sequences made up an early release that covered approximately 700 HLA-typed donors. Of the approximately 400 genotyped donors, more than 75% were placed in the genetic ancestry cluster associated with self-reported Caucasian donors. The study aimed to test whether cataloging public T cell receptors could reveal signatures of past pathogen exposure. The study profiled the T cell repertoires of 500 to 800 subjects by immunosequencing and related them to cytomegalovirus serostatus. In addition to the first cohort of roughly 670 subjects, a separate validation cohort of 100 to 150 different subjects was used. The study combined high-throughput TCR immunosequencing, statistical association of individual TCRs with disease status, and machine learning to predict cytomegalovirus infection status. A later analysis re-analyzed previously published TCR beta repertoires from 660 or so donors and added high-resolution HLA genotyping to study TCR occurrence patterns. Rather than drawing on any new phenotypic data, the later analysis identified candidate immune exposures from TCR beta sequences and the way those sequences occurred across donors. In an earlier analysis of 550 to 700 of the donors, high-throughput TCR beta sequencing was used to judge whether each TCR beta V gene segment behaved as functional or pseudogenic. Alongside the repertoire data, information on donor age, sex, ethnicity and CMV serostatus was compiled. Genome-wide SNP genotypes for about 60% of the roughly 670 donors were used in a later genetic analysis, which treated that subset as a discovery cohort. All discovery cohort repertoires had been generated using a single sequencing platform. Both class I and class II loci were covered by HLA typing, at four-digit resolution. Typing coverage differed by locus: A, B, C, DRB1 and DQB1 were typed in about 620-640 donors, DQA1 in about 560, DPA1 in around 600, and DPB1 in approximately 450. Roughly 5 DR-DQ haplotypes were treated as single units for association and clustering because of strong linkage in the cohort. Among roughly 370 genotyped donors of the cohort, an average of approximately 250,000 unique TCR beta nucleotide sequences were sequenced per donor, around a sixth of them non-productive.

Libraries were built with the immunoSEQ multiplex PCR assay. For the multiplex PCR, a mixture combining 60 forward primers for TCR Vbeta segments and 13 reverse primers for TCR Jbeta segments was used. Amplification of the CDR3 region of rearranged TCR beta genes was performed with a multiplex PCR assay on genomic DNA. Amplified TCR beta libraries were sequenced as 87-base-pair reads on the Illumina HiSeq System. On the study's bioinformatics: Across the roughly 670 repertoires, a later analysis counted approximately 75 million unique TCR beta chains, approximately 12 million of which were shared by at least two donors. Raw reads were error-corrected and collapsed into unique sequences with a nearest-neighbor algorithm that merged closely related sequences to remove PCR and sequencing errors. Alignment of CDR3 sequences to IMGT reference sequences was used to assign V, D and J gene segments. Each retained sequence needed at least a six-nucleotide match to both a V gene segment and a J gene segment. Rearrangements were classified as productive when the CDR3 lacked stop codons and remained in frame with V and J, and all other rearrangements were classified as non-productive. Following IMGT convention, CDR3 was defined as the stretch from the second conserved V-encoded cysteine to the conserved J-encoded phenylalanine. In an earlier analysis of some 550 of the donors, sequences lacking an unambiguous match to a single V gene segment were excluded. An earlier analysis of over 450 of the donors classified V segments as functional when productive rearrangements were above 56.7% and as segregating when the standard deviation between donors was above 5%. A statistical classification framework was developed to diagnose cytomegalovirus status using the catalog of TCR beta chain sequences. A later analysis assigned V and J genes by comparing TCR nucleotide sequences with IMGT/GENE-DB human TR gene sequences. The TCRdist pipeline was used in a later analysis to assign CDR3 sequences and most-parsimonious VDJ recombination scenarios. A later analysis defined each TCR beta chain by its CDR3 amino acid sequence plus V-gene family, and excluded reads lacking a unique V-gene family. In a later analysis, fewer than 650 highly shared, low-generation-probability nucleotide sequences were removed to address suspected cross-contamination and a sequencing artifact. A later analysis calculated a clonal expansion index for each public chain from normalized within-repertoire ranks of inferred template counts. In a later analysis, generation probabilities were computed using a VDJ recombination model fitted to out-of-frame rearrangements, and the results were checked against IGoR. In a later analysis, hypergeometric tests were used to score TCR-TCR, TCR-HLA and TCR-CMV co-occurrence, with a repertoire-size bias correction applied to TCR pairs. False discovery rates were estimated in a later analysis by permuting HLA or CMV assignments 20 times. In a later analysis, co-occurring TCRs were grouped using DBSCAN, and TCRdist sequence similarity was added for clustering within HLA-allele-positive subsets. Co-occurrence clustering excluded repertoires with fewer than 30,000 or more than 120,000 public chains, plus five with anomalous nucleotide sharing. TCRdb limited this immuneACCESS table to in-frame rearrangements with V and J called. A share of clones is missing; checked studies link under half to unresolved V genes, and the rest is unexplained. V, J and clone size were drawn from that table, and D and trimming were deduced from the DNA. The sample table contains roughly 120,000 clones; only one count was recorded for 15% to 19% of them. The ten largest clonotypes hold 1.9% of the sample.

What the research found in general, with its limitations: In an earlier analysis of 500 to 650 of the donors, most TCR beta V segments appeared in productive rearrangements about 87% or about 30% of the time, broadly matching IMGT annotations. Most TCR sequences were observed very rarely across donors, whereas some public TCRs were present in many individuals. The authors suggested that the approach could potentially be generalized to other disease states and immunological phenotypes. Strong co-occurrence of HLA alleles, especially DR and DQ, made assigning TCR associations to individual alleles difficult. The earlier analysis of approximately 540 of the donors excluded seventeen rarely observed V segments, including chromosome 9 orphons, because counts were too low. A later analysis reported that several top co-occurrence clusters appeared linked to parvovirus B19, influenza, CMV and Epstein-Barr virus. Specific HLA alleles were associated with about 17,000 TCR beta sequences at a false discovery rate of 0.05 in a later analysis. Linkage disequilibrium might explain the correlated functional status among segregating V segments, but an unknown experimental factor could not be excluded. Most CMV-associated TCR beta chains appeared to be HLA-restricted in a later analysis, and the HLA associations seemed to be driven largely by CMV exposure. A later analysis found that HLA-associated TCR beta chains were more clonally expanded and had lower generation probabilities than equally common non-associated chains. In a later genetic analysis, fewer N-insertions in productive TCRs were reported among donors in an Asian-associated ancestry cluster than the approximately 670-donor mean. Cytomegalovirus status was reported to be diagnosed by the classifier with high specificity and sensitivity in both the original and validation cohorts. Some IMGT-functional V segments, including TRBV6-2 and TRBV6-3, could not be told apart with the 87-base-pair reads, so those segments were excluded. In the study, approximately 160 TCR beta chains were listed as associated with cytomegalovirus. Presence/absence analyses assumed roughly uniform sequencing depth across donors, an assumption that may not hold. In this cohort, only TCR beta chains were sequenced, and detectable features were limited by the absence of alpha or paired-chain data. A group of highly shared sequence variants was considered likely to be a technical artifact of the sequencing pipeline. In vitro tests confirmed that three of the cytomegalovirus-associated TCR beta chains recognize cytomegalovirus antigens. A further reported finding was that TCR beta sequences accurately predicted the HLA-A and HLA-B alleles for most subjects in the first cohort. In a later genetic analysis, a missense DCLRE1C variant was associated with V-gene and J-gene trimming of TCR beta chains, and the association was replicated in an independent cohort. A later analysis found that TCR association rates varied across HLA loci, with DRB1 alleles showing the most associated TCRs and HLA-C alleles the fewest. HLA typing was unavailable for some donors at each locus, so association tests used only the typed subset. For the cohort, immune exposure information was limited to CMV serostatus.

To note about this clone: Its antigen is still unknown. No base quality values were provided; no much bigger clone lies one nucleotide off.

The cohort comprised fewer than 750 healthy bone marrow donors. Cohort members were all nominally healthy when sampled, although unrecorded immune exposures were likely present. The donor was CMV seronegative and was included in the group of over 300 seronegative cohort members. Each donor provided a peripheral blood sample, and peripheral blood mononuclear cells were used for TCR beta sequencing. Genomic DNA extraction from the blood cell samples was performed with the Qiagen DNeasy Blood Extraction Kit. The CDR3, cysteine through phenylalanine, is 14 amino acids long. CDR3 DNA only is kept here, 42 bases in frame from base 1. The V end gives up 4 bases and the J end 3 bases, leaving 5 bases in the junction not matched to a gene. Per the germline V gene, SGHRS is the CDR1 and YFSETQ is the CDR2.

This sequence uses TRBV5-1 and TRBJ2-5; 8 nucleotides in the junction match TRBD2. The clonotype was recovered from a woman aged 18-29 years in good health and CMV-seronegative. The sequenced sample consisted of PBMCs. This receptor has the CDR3 CASSRGLVEETQYF. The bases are TGCGCCAGCAGCAGGGGACTAGTCGAAGAGACCCAGTACTTC.